This T cell receptor beta chain derives from a study of cytomegalovirus exposure and HLA in healthy donors. The PCR used 60 Vbeta and 13 Jbeta primers. Profiling relied on immunoSEQ multiplex PCR, and the TCRdb table lists in-frame clones only, not all of them. The sample holds about 99,000 clones, roughly three quarters seen once. The receptor's source is a male donor in good health and CMV-seropositive. Material for sequencing was PBMCs.

The DNA of the CDR3 is TGTGCCAGCAGCCCCCTCCAACTCTATGGCTACACCTTC. Protein sequence: CASSPLQLYGYTF. V usage is TRBV14 and J usage is TRBJ1-2; D is unresolved. This CDR3 is built from 13 residues. From germline, CDR1 is SGHDN and CDR2 FVKESK. Trimming shortened V by 4 bases and J by 4 bases, and 10 bases separated the two germline ends.